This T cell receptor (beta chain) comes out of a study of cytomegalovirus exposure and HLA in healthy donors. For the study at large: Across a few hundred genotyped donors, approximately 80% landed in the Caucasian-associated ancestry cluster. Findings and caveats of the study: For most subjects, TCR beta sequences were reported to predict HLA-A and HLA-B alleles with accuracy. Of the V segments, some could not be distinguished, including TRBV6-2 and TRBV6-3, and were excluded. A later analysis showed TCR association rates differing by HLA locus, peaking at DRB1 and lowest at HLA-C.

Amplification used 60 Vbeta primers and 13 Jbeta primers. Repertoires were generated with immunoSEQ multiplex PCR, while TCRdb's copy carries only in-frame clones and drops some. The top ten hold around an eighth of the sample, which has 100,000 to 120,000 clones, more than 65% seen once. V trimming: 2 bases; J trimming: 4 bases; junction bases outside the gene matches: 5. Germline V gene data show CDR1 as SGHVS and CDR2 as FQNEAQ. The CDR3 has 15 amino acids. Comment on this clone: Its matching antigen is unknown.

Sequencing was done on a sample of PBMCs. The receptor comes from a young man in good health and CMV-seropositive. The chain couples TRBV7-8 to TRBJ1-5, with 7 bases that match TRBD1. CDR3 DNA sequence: TGTGCCAGCAGCTTATCGGCAGGGGGGAATCAGCCCCAGCATTTT. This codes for CASSLSAGGNQPQHF.